This T cell receptor (beta chain) was retrieved from a study of T cell responses to AZD1222 COVID-19 vaccine. The ends lost 0 bases at V and 6 bases at J; junction bases unmatched: 7. The CDR3 is 15 residues long. The germline CDR1 and CDR2 sequences are SGHRS and YFSETQ. A note on this clone: Its antigen is still unknown.

Study observations and caveats: Variant regions that are unmutated are reportedly the target of nearly half of spike-specific TCRs. Clonal diversity was possibly underestimated; the donors were predominantly white British and more often female. Without day 14 samples, only post-peak T cell repertoires were studied. At baseline, just a handful of AZD1222 recipients tested seropositive.

The method was immunoSEQ multiplex PCR; TCRdb's version includes in-frame clones alone and lacks a portion of them. This sample has about 120,000 clones, with approximately 90% found just once. Sequenced material: peripheral blood, taken on day 0 of MenACWY control vaccination. This clonotype was obtained from an adult in good health. The chain joins TRBV5-1 to TRBJ2-7, with TRBD2 matching over 9 bases. CDR3 amino acids: CASSLARSGSSEQYF. The DNA of the CDR3 is TGCGCCAGCAGCTTGGCGCGTAGCGGGAGTTCCGAGCAGTACTTC.